Following are 17 T cell receptor beta chains from one sample sequenced in a study of blood T cell repertoires in COVID-19. Profiling relied on immunoSEQ multiplex PCR, and the TCRdb table lists in-frame clones only, not all of them. Of 400,000 or so clones detected, 80% to 90% appear once; the ten largest clones hold 1.1%. The sequenced sample was PBMCs or T cells enriched from blood (not recorded which). These receptors were collected from a man aged 25 to 45 who had recovered from COVID-19.

V gene TRBV3-1 (or the pseudogene TRBV3-2) combines with J gene TRBJ2-1; 8 nucleotides line up with TRBD2. Germline CDR1 LGHDT, CDR2 YNNKEL (reference sequence). Unmatched junction bases numbered 10, after V lost 2 bases and J lost 7 bases. The CDR3 length is 16 residues. Here the CDR3 reads CASSQLGGRSENEQFF. The CDR3 coding sequence is TGTGCCAGCAGCCAATTAGGCGGGAGGTCGGAAAATGAGCAGTTCTTC.

This chain connects TRBV29-1 to TRBJ1-2, with unresolved D. V was cut by 6 bases and J by 6 bases, with 11 bases left in between. Germline V gene lookup returns CDR1 SQVTM and CDR2 ANQGSEA. The CDR3 loop spans 11 amino acids. This CDR3 is CSVYGLDGYTF. CDR3 in DNA: TGCAGCGTGTATGGGCTGGATGGCTACACCTTC.

DNA for the CDR3: TGTGCCAGCAGCTCGCCGGGGGGCTACACTGAAGCTTTCTTT. Protein: CASSSPGGYTEAFF. The gene calls are TRBV6-5 and TRBJ1-1; D is possibly TRBD1 (6 bases). Trimming removed 6 bases from V and 3 bases from J, with 14 bases in between. The CDR3 is made up of 14 amino acids. CDR1 and CDR2 from the germline V gene are MNHEY and SVGAGI.

V is TRBV14 and J is TRBJ2-1, with TRBD2 matching over 10 bases. With 4 bases clipped from V and 2 bases from J, the junction kept 5 bases outside the gene matches. Per the germline V gene, CDR1 is SGHDN and CDR2 is FVKESK. The CDR3 sequence is 16 residues long. CDR3 residues: CASSPIAGGAYNEQFF. The CDR3 DNA sequence: TGTGCCAGCAGCCCGATAGCGGGAGGCGCCTACAATGAGCAGTTCTTC.

The rearrangement uses TRBV7-9 and TRBJ1-2, with D tentatively TRBD1 (6 bases). The V gene's germline CDR1 is SEHNR and CDR2 FQNEAQ (reference sequence). This CDR3 has 14 amino acids. Trimming took off 8 bases at V and 0 bases at J, with 13 bases between the two ends. CDR3 amino acids: CASDRGTANYGYTF. Written as DNA, the CDR3 is TGTGCCAGCGATAGGGGGACCGCTAACTATGGCTACACCTTC.

The chain has TRBV11-2 and TRBJ2-2, with D tentatively TRBD1 (5 bases). Germline V gives CDR1 SGHAT, CDR2 FQNNGV. Trimming shortened V by 4 bases and J by 4 bases, and 13 bases separated the two germline ends. There are 15 residues in the CDR3. CDR3 residues: CASSSGPLGTGELFF. CDR3 DNA sequence: TGTGCCAGCAGCTCAGGGCCCCTTGGCACCGGGGAGCTGTTTTTT.

The rearrangement links TRBV18 to TRBJ1-5, with unresolved D. The ends were cut back, 3 bases at V and 1 base at J, with 10 bases in the middle. CDR1 is KGHSH, CDR2 LQKENI, per germline. This CDR3 region has 15 residues. The CDR3 nucleotides are TGTGCCAGCTCACCGCCAGGATTAAGCAATCAGCCCCAGCATTTT. This sequence encodes CASSPPGLSNQPQHF.

The chain uses TRBV7-2 and TRBJ1-2; D call uncertain. V shed 5 bases and J shed 4 bases, with 11 bases lying between them. CDR3 size: 13 residues. Looked up from germline, CDR1 is SGHTA and CDR2 is FQGNSA. As DNA, the CDR3 is TGTGCCAGCAGCAAAGCGGCAGTCTATGGCTACACCTTC. Amino acid sequence: CASSKAAVYGYTF. Supplemented by reference TRBV7-2 and TRBJ1-2, the full variable domain reads GAGVSQSPSNKVTEKGKDVELRCDPISGHTALYWYRQSLGQGLEFLIYFQGNSAPDKSGLPSDRFSAERTGGSVSTLTIQRTQQEDSAVYLCASSKAAVYGYTFGSGTRLTVV.

V and J are TRBV4-2 and TRBJ2-7, with D perhaps matching TRBD2 (7 bases). The V end was cut by 0 bases, the J end by 2 bases, with 14 bases between. CDR3 length: 16 residues. Germline assignment: CDR1 LGHNA and CDR2 YNFKEQ. CDR3 nucleotide sequence: TGTGCCAGCAGCCAAGAACAGGGCGGGGGCGCCTACGAGCAGTACTTC. This encodes CASSQEQGGGAYEQYF.

V and J are TRBV7-2 and TRBJ2-7; D is unresolved. From germline, CDR1 is SGHTA and CDR2 FQGNSA. The ends were cut back, 7 bases at V and 2 bases at J, with 12 bases in the middle. This CDR3 region has 13 residues. The CDR3 DNA sequence: TGTGCCAGCACCCTGGATAGCCCCTACGAGCAGTACTTC. Protein sequence: CASTLDSPYEQYF.

Remarks on this clone: A read error may produce the germline difference seen at one junction end. CDR3 sequence: CASSLTGLERWDF. The CDR3 DNA follows: TGTGCCAGCAGCCTTACGGGACTAGAGCGTTGGGACTTC. The chain carries TRBV7-8 and TRBJ2-4; 8 positions agree with TRBD2. The CDR3 has 13 amino acids. Looked up from germline, CDR1 is SGHVS and CDR2 is FQNEAQ.

The CDR3 here is CASSGQTFYGYTF. CDR3 bases: TGTGCCAGCAGTGGACAGACCTTCTATGGCTACACCTTC. V usage is TRBV12-3 or TRBV12-4 and J usage is TRBJ1-2; a possible D gene is TRBD1 (6 bases). V dropped 5 bases and J dropped 4 bases, with 11 bases sitting between them. This CDR3 is built from 13 residues.

The rearrangement joins TRBV2 to TRBJ2-7, with D possibly being TRBD2 (5 bases). Germline loops: CDR1 SNHLY, CDR2 FYNNEI. Between the trimmed V and J ends, which lost 8 bases and 1 base, there was a span of 18 bases. CDR3 length equals 15 residues. Here the CDR3 reads CASALGPAGSYEQYF. As DNA, the CDR3 is TGTGCCAGCGCCCTAGGCCCGGCGGGTTCCTACGAGCAGTACTTC.

The CDR3 sequence is CASSSEVVGPYNEQFF. CDR3 nucleotide sequence: TGTGCCAGCAGCTCCGAGGTCGTGGGTCCCTACAATGAGCAGTTCTTC. The rearrangement links TRBV7-8 to TRBJ2-1; no reliable D call. This CDR3 is 16 amino acids long. V lost 4 bases and J lost 2, with 15 bases in between. CDR1 is SGHVS and CDR2 is FQNEAQ in the germline V gene.

The V gene is TRBV14, the J gene TRBJ2-3; D gene uncertain. CDR1 and CDR2 from the germline V gene are SGHDN and FVKESK. The CDR3 has 14 residues. The ends were cut back, 2 bases at V and 0 bases at J, with 6 bases in the middle. CDR3 bases: TGTGCCAGCAGCCAATCACTGAGCACAGATACGCAGTATTTT. Protein: CASSQSLSTDTQYF.

The chain joins TRBV18 to TRBJ1-4; TRBD1 agrees at 9 bases. The CDR3 is 14 residues long. Germline V gene sequence: CDR1 KGHSH, CDR2 LQKENI. With 5 bases clipped from V and 7 bases from J, the junction kept 5 bases outside the gene matches. CDR3 protein: CASSARDRVEKLFF. The CDR3 nucleotides read TGTGCCAGCTCAGCCCGGGACAGGGTTGAAAAACTGTTTTTT.

This chain connects TRBV7-6 to TRBJ2-7; TRBD1 matches 8 bases. V lost 5 bases to trimming and J lost 6 bases; unmatched junction nucleotides: 12. The CDR3 totals 15 residues. Germline CDR1 and CDR2: SGHVS and FNYEAQ. The CDR3 reads CASSLTWQGAGEQYF. In nucleotides, the CDR3 is TGTGCCAGCAGCCTCACCTGGCAGGGGGCTGGCGAGCAGTACTTC.